What follows describes a single TCR beta chain. The record originates from a study of blood T cell repertoires in COVID-19. Study details: Acute-phase and convalescent COVID-19 samples originated in the United States, Italy and Spain. PBMCs, B-cell-depleted T cells, or T cells were the source of the cDNA or gDNA that made up the material.

Per the study methods: Amplifying reference gene primers gave estimates of nucleated cell counts. The data were produced by immunoSEQ multiplex PCR, yet TCRdb's version contains in-frame clones alone and is incomplete. Clone size and V and J calls were adopted from that table, with D and trimming inferred from the DNA. The sample lists over 300,000 clones, nearly 90% occurring once. This CDR3 has 13 residues. Germline CDR1 and CDR2: MNHEY and SVGAGI. V dropped 6 bases and J dropped 3; count of bases not matched to a gene: 5. The chain uses TRBV6-5 and TRBJ2-7, with TRBD1 identical over 7 bases. The sequencing sample was made of peripheral blood. This receptor was taken from a man between 18 and 29 years old with active or convalescent COVID-19. CDR3: CASRETGNYEQYF. In DNA form, the CDR3 reads TGTGCCAGCAGAGAGACAGGGAACTACGAGCAGTACTTC.